These 11 T cell receptor beta chains originate from one sample sequenced in a study of blood T cell repertoires in COVID-19. The assay was immunoSEQ multiplex PCR, and TCRdb's table has in-frame clones only and misses some. The table lists 120,000 or so clones, 85% to 90% of them singletons, with about 6.2% in the top ten. The material sequenced was peripheral blood. The receptors come from an elderly man with active or convalescent COVID-19.

J is TRBJ1-2 and V is TRBV28, with D hard to call. Germline CDR1 is MDHEN and CDR2 is SYDVKM. This CDR3 has 11 amino acids. V lost 8 bases and J lost 5, with 9 bases in between. CDR3 amino acids: CASYRRYGYTF. The CDR3 coding sequence is TGTGCCAGCTACAGAAGATATGGCTACACCTTC.

The rearrangement uses TRBV19 and TRBJ2-5; 8 bases are a match to TRBD1. The CDR3 loop spans 12 amino acids. J was trimmed by 10 bases and V by 6 bases; bases with no gene match: 7. Germline V gene sequence: CDR1 LNHDA, CDR2 SQIVND (reference sequence). The chain's CDR3 is CASRKPGTGQYF. The CDR3 DNA reads as TGTGCCAGTAGGAAACCCGGGACAGGCCAGTACTTC.

The rearrangement uses TRBV27 and TRBJ1-5, with no clear D. The CDR3 is 14 residues long. V was cut by 2 bases and J by 3 bases, with 8 bases left in between. Germline V gene sequence: CDR1 MNHEY, CDR2 SMNVEV (reference sequence). The CDR3: CASSLGRTNQPQHF. The CDR3 DNA follows: TGTGCCAGCAGTTTAGGGCGCACCAATCAGCCCCAGCATTTT.

The V gene is TRBV6-1, the J gene TRBJ2-7; 11 bases map to TRBD1. Germline lookup yields CDR1 MNHNS and CDR2 SASEGT. The ends lost 2 bases at V and 6 bases at J; junction bases unmatched: 6. The CDR3 length is 15 residues. The CDR3 region is CASSEKWDRGGEQYF. The CDR3, as DNA: TGTGCCAGCAGTGAAAAGTGGGACAGGGGGGGCGAGCAGTACTTC.

The chain joins TRBV12-3 or TRBV12-4 to TRBJ1-3; no reliable D call. Trimming took 3 bases from V and 4 from J, leaving 7 bases between them. This CDR3 spans 13 amino acids. CDR3 in amino acids: CASSFGEGNTIYF. Here the CDR3 DNA reads TGTGCCAGCAGTTTTGGGGAGGGAAACACCATATATTTT.

This clone came up a few times. This sequence joins TRBV6-5 and TRBJ2-3, with D hard to call. The CDR3 extends over 12 amino acids. V lost 9 bases and J 3 bases, leaving 10 bases between the germline ends. Germline CDR1 is MNHEY and CDR2 is SVGAGI. CDR3 residues: CASSIQTDTQYF. The DNA of the CDR3 is TGTGCCAGTAGCATCCAGACAGATACGCAGTATTTT.

This chain links TRBV19 with TRBJ1-5; D uncertain. Trimming cost V 10 bases and J 7 bases, with 26 bases left between them. CDR1 is LNHDA, CDR2 SQIVND, per germline (reference sequence). This CDR3 region has 16 residues. The DNA for the CDR3 is TGTGCCACCACTGCGCCGGGATTTCATTTCGGGCAGCCCCAGCATTTT. It specifies CATTAPGFHFGQPQHF.

This clone has only one observation. The chain couples TRBV7-9 to TRBJ2-7; 10 bases align to TRBD2. The CDR3 loop spans 17 amino acids. The V and J ends lost 5 bases and 2 bases, in that order; junction bases with no gene match: 12. Per germline, CDR1 SEHNR and CDR2 FQNEAQ (reference sequence). The CDR3: CASSAPVLSGRAYEQYF. The CDR3 DNA reads as TGTGCCAGCAGCGCTCCAGTATTGAGCGGGAGGGCCTACGAGCAGTACTTC.

CDR3 region: CSASVGASSYEQYF. The CDR3 region has the DNA TGCAGTGCTAGTGTAGGGGCGAGCTCCTACGAGCAGTACTTC. The rearrangement uses TRBV20-1 and TRBJ2-7, with D perhaps matching TRBD1 (5 bases). The CDR3 contains 14 residues. Germline V lookup: CDR1 DFQATT, CDR2 SNEGSKA (reference sequence). Trimming took 3 bases from V and 0 from J, leaving 12 bases between them.

The gene calls are TRBV5-4 and TRBJ2-1; no reliable D call. In germline, CDR1 is SGHNT, CDR2 YYREEE (reference sequence). This CDR3 contains 12 residues. The germline V and J ends were trimmed by 4 bases and 6 bases, with 8 bases remaining between them. CDR3 sequence: CASSASSNEQFF. The CDR3 bases are TGTGCCAGCAGCGCTAGTTCCAATGAGCAGTTCTTC.

The rearrangement joins TRBV10-1 to TRBJ2-1; 14 bases align to TRBD2. The CDR3 covers 18 residues. J was trimmed by 5 bases and V by 4 bases; bases with no gene match: 10. Germline values: CDR1 WNHNN, CDR2 SYGVQD (reference sequence). CDR3 DNA: TGCGCCAGCAGTGGGGGGACTAGCGGGAGAGGTGGGGACAATGAGCAGTTCTTC. Translation gives CASSGGTSGRGGDNEQFF.